Shown below are 32 T cell receptor beta chains from a single sample sequenced in a study of post-analysis software for immune sequencing data. Overall study results and limits: Controls showed lower frequencies than patients for roughly 5 TRBV segments, and TRBV5-6, TRBV5-1 and TRBV20-1 were among these.

TCR beta libraries were prepared from cDNA with unique molecular identifiers. TCRdb re-analysed the PCR reads in MiXCR, keeping a single row per CDR3 protein. The sample records roughly 730,000 distinct CDR3 sequences, roughly 29% being singletons. These receptors' antigens are unknown. Material: blood. These receptors came from a girl aged 10 to 17 with multiple sclerosis.

This clonotype was seen a handful of times. Relative to the germline gene, one junction end is altered; a read error may explain this. J is TRBJ2-7 and V is TRBV7-2; 7 bases map to TRBD2. CDR3 length: 16 residues. The germline CDR1 and CDR2 sequences are SGHTA and FQGNSA. CDR3 coding DNA: TGTGCCAACAGCATTTGGCGGGAGCTGGCCTACAATGAGCAGTACTTC. Its protein product is CANSIWRELAYNEQYF.

This chain joins TRBV18 and TRBJ1-2; D perhaps matches TRBD1 (5 bases). V was shortened by 3 bases and J by 4 bases, with 12 bases between the two germline ends. The germline gives CDR1 KGHSH, CDR2 LQKENI. The CDR3 covers 14 residues. The CDR3, as DNA: TGTGCCAGCTCACCGACGGGGCAGGCCTATGGCTACACCTTC. Translated: CASSPTGQAYGYTF. The whole variable domain, filled in from reference TRBV18 and TRBJ1-2, reads NAGVMQNPRHLVRRRGQEARLRCSPMKGHSHVYWYRQLPEEGLKFMVYLQKENIIDESGMPKERFSAEFPKEGPSILRIQQVVRGDSAAYFCASSPTGQAYGYTFGSGTRLTVV.

This clonotype was counted between two and nine times. The chain is built from TRBV14 and TRBJ2-1; 7 nucleotides align to TRBD2. J lost 3 bases, V lost 4 bases, and 9 bases had no gene match. The CDR3 is 16 residues long. The germline gives CDR1 SGHDN, CDR2 FVKESK. The DNA of the CDR3 is TGTGCCAGCAGCCCGCCCCTAGCGGTGCTCTACAATGAGCAGTTCTTC. Protein sequence: CASSPPLAVLYNEQFF.

The genes are TRBV5-1 and TRBJ2-3; no firm D call. The CDR3 has 15 residues. Trimming removed 7 bases at V and 2 bases at J, with 17 bases between. Germline CDR1 reads SGHRS; CDR2 reads YFSETQ. The CDR3 reads CASRQSSHITDTQYF. As DNA, the CDR3 is TGCGCCAGCCGGCAGTCCTCGCACATCACAGATACGCAGTATTTT.

This clonotype was detected only a few times. The V and J genes are TRBV6-6 and TRBJ2-5, with 8 positions matching TRBD2. J lost 2 bases, V lost 2 bases, and 7 bases had no gene match. Germline V gene data show CDR1 as MNHNY and CDR2 as SVGAGI (reference sequence). The CDR3 is made up of 16 amino acids. In DNA, the CDR3 is TGTGCCAGCAGTTACCGGCGGGAGGCCAGACAAGAGACCCAGTACTTC. This translates into CASSYRREARQETQYF.

This clonotype was counted ten times or more. The rearrangement joins TRBV7-2 to TRBJ2-7; D gene unclear. CDR3 size: 13 residues. Germline loops: CDR1 SGHTA, CDR2 FQGNSA. Trimming removed 5 bases at V and 2 bases at J, with 10 bases between. The CDR3 nucleotides read TGTGCCAGCAGCATACGGGTACCCTACGAGCAGTACTTC. This codes for CASSIRVPYEQYF.

DNA of the CDR3: TGTGCCAGCTCACCCCGGGACAACACTGAAGCTTTCTTT. This translates into CASSPRDNTEAFF. The V call is TRBV18, the J call TRBJ1-1; D is possibly TRBD1 (5 bases). V lost 3 bases to trimming and J lost 2 bases, with 7 bases between them. The germline V gene has CDR1 KGHSH and CDR2 LQKENI. CDR3 length equals 13 residues.

V usage is TRBV28 and J usage is TRBJ2-1; D might be TRBD1 (6 bases). Judging by the DNA end, TRBJ2-7 fits better; the J call may be wrong. From germline, CDR1 is MDHEN and CDR2 SYDVKM. The CDR3 totals 13 residues. CDR3 bases: TGTGCCACCTACAGGGTGGGCTACAATGAGCAGTACTTC. It translates to CATYRVGYNEQYF.

The V call is TRBV7-2, the J call TRBJ2-3; maybe TRBD2 (7 bases). CDR1 and CDR2 from the germline V gene are SGHTA and FQGNSA. Trimming pared 11 bases from V and 2 bases from J, leaving 17 bases between. The CDR3 is 14 amino acids. CDR3: CAAGGGPLTDTQYF. CDR3 DNA: TGTGCCGCGGGCGGGGGCCCACTCACAGATACGCAGTATTTT.

The gene calls are TRBV20-1 and TRBJ1-5, with D uncertain. From germline, CDR1 is DFQATT and CDR2 SNEGSKA (reference sequence). V lost 0 bases and J 8 bases, leaving 20 bases between the germline ends. CDR3 length: 16 residues. CDR3 sequence (DNA): TGCAGTGCTAGAGATAGTTCAGGACGGCCAAGGGAGCCCCAGCATTTT. Translation gives CSARDSSGRPREPQHF.

This clonotype was detected only a few times. The gene calls are TRBV6-6 and TRBJ1-5, with 7 bases identical to TRBD1. Germline V CDR1 and CDR2: MNHNY, SVGAGI (reference sequence). The CDR3 is 15 residues long. V dropped 5 bases and J dropped 7; count of bases not matched to a gene: 11. CDR3 loop: CASSKSGGGRQPQHF. CDR3 DNA: TGTGCCAGCAGTAAGTCAGGGGGGGGAAGACAGCCCCAGCATTTT.

This clonotype was observed a handful of times. The chain has TRBV12-3 or TRBV12-4 and TRBJ1-5, with no clear D. The CDR3 is 14 amino acids. V lost 2 bases, J lost 6 bases, and 11 bases lay in between. The CDR3 DNA reads TGTGCCAGCAGTTTACTTCAGGCCGTTCAGCCCCAGCATTTT. Amino acids: CASSLLQAVQPQHF.

This chain connects TRBV10-3 to TRBJ2-1; D might be TRBD2 (7 bases). Per germline, CDR1 ENHRY and CDR2 SYGVKD. The CDR3 is made up of 14 amino acids. V was cut by 6 bases and J by 10 bases, with 19 bases left in between. The CDR3 DNA reads TGTGCCATCAGCCAGGCGGGGGCCAACGGAGAGCAGTTCTTC. Encoded protein: CAISQAGANGEQFF.

In this sample, this clonotype turned up a few times. V is TRBV20-1 and J is TRBJ2-3, with 11 bases that match TRBD2. The CDR3 spans 14 residues. Germline trimming cut 2 bases from V and 5 bases from J; bases unmatched to any gene: 3. CDR1 is DFQATT and CDR2 is SNEGSKA in the germline V gene (reference sequence). The CDR3 sequence: CSARLAGGRDTQYF. CDR3 coding DNA: TGCAGTGCTAGACTAGCGGGGGGTCGAGATACGCAGTATTTT.

This clonotype was found a few times. A junction boundary mismatches the germline segment, possibly from a read error. The chain joins TRBV7-2 to TRBJ1-2, with a possible D match to TRBD1 (5 bases). The length of the CDR3 is 17 residues. The germline V gene encodes CDR1 SGHTA and CDR2 FQGNSA. The CDR3 is CASSLRTLGDRSYGCTF. The DNA of the CDR3 is TGTGCCAGCAGCTTAAGGACCCTGGGGGACCGTAGCTATGGCTGCACCTTC.

The rearrangement links TRBV20-1 to TRBJ2-1; 9 bases fit TRBD2. The CDR3 is 13 amino acids. Looked up from germline, CDR1 is DFQATT and CDR2 is SNEGSKA (reference sequence). J lost 13 bases, V lost 1 base, and 8 bases had no gene match. CDR3 DNA sequence: TGCAGTGCTAGAGCCAACGTACTAGCGGGCCAGTTCTTC. Protein: CSARANVLAGQFF.

In its sample, this clonotype was seen a few times. J is TRBJ2-3 and V is TRBV9, with no clear D. The germline V gene encodes CDR1 SGDLS and CDR2 YYNGEE. The germline V and J ends were trimmed by 2 bases and 1 base, with 11 bases remaining between them. The CDR3 is 15 amino acids. The CDR3 nucleotides read TGTGCCAGCAGCGTCACCCGGACCGGCACAGATACGCAGTATTTT. Translating it yields CASSVTRTGTDTQYF.

CDR3 coding DNA: TGTGCCAGCAGCCGAAGGCTTTTGAGTAGCGGGAGTTTGGGTGAGCAGTTCTTC. Encoded protein: CASSRRLLSSGSLGEQFF. This rearrangement joins TRBV7-2 to TRBJ2-1, with 9 bases identical to TRBD2. CDR3 length: 18 residues. Losses at the gene ends were 5 bases for V and 9 bases for J; bases not matched to a gene: 20. The germline V gene has CDR1 SGHTA and CDR2 FQGNSA.

This clonotype was detected only a few times. V usage is TRBV7-2 and J usage is TRBJ2-7; possibly TRBD1 or TRBD2 for D (5 bases each). The ends were cut back, 5 bases at V and 0 bases at J, with 14 bases in the middle. CDR1 and CDR2 from the germline V gene are SGHTA and FQGNSA. The CDR3 is made up of 15 amino acids. DNA for the CDR3: TGTGCCAGCAGCCCGGGACGCCTAAGCTCCTACGAGCAGTACTTC. It encodes CASSPGRLSSYEQYF.

This clonotype was counted between two and nine times. The chain couples TRBV6-5 to TRBJ1-2; TRBD1 matches 9 bases. The CDR3 consists of 13 residues. The J segment lost 5 bases and the V segment lost 7 bases, leaving 5 bases of the junction unmatched. The germline V gene encodes CDR1 MNHEY and CDR2 SVGAGI. DNA for the CDR3: TGTGCCAGCACCACAGGGGGCGGTTATGGCTACACCTTC. Protein sequence: CASTTGGGYGYTF.

The sample holds a few counts of this clonotype. V usage is TRBV18 and J usage is TRBJ2-1, with TRBD2 matching over 10 bases. Germline-derived CDR1 and CDR2 are KGHSH and LQKENI. The CDR3 has 17 amino acids. With 0 bases clipped from V and 9 bases from J, the junction kept 11 bases outside the gene matches. Written as DNA, the CDR3 is TGTGCCAGCTCACCACCTTCCCTAGCGGGAGTGGTTAGTGAGCAGTTCTTC. It encodes CASSPPSLAGVVSEQFF.

The chain couples TRBV6-5 to TRBJ2-7, with D perhaps matching TRBD1 (6 bases). This CDR3 has 13 amino acids. Germline V CDR1 and CDR2: MNHEY, SVGAGI. V lost 6 bases to trimming and J lost 3 bases, with 12 bases between them. CDR3 loop: CASRSNRDYEQYF. Here the CDR3 DNA reads TGTGCCAGCAGGAGCAACAGGGACTACGAGCAGTACTTC.

This clonotype was seen a few times. The rearrangement uses TRBV2 and TRBJ2-1; D gene unclear. V lost 1 base, J lost 9 bases, and 7 bases lay in between. This CDR3 has 12 amino acids. Germline-derived CDR1 and CDR2 are SNHLY and FYNNEI. CDR3 DNA sequence: TGTGCCAGCAGTGAAGTTGTGGGTGAGCAGTTCTTC. This sequence encodes CASSEVVGEQFF.

This clonotype has a single count. CDR3 protein: CASSGLESTDTQYF. CDR3 in DNA: TGTGCCAGCAGTGGATTGGAGTCAACAGATACGCAGTATTTT. The rearrangement uses TRBV28 and TRBJ2-3; unclear D gene. The V and J ends lost 5 bases and 3 bases respectively, with 12 bases between them. The CDR3 is 14 amino acids. CDR1 is MDHEN, CDR2 SYDVKM, per germline. The variable domain in full, with the rest retrieved from reference TRBV28 and TRBJ2-3, is DVKVTQSSRYLVKRTGEKVFLECVQDMDHENMFWYRQDPGLGLRLIYFSYDVKMKEKGDIPEGYSVSREKKERFSLILESASTNQTSMYLCASSGLESTDTQYFGPGTRLTVL.

There are a few counts of this clonotype. The V gene is TRBV6-5, the J gene TRBJ2-6; D gene ambiguous. The V end lost 0 bases, the J end lost 4 bases, and 10 bases lay between the germline ends. The CDR3 has 16 amino acids. The germline V gene encodes CDR1 MNHEY and CDR2 SVGAGI. As DNA, the CDR3 is TGTGCCAGCAGTTACTCAAGGGTCGCCGGGGCCAACGTCCTGACTTTC. It yields the protein CASSYSRVAGANVLTF.

This clonotype was observed a few times. The V and J genes are TRBV29-1 and TRBJ2-7; D ambiguous. Germline lookup yields CDR1 SQVTM and CDR2 ANQGSEA. CDR3 length equals 14 residues. Trimming stripped 4 bases from V and 3 bases from J, with 16 bases between. This chain's CDR3 is CSVVVAGSYYEQYF. CDR3 coding DNA: TGCAGCGTTGTCGTGGCCGGGTCATACTACGAGCAGTACTTC.

The rearrangement links TRBV5-1 to TRBJ1-4; the D is unclear. The germline gives CDR1 SGHRS, CDR2 YFSETQ. Trimming shortened V by 0 bases and J by 7 bases, and 19 bases separated the two germline ends. The CDR3 consists of 17 residues. DNA for the CDR3: TGCGCCAGCAGCTTGGTTCTCCGACACCGGGGAGGTGAAAAACTGTTTTTT. Its translation: CASSLVLRHRGGEKLFF.

The chain carries TRBV20-1 and TRBJ1-2, with a tentative D call TRBD1 (5 bases). Trimming removed 5 bases at V and 0 bases at J, with 16 bases between. The CDR3 contains 15 residues. CDR1 and CDR2 from the germline V gene are DFQATT and SNEGSKA (reference sequence). CDR3 loop: CSAEGRGTTNYGYTF. In DNA form, the CDR3 reads TGCAGTGCTGAGGGGCGGGGCACAACTAACTATGGCTACACCTTC.

CDR3 sequence reads: CASSLETSGMNEQFF. The CDR3 DNA reads as TGCGCCAGCAGCTTGGAAACTAGCGGGATGAATGAGCAGTTCTTC. The gene calls are TRBV5-1 and TRBJ2-1; TRBD2 agrees at 10 bases. Germline assignment: CDR1 SGHRS and CDR2 YFSETQ. Trimming at V came to 0 bases and at J to 7 bases, leaving 4 bases not matched to a gene. CDR3 length: 15 amino acids.

The chain links TRBV5-1 to TRBJ2-3; TRBD2 matches at 9 bases. Germline CDR1 reads SGHRS; CDR2 reads YFSETQ. V gave up 3 bases and J gave up 10 bases; unmatched junction bases: 12. The CDR3 is 15 residues long. The CDR3 DNA reads as TGCGCCAGCAGCTCCGAGGCGGGAGGGCCCTCGGCGCAGTATTTT. Translation gives CASSSEAGGPSAQYF.

The V call is TRBV4-1, the J call TRBJ1-6, with D maybe TRBD1 (5 bases). Germline V CDR1 and CDR2: MGHRA, YSYEKL. The length of the CDR3 is 15 residues. V gave up 1 base and J gave up 3 bases, with 7 bases separating them. The CDR3 spells CASSQAGGYNSPLHF. The DNA for the CDR3 is TGCGCCAGCAGCCAAGCTGGGGGCTATAATTCACCCCTCCACTTT.

This clonotype turned up a few times. V usage is TRBV20-1 and J usage is TRBJ1-4; D unresolved. V gave up 6 bases and J gave up 7 bases, with 18 bases separating them. This CDR3 is built from 14 residues. The germline CDR1 and CDR2 sequences are DFQATT and SNEGSKA (reference sequence). In nucleotides, the CDR3 is TGCAGTGCCAGACAACGGGGAGGCGTTGAAAAACTGTTTTTT. As protein: CSARQRGGVEKLFF.